Below, one T cell receptor (beta chain) is given with its context. Its target is unknown. This sample was included in a study of beta chain features in type 1 diabetes. Study-level points and caveats: Reduced insertions and increased deletions marked VDJ junctions in type 1 diabetes patients.

Reverse transcribing all isolated RNA meant expressed TCRB transcripts were sequenced. Clones were sequenced by immunoSEQ multiplex PCR, and TCRdb holds only the in-frame ones, with some missing. Seen here are hundreds of thousands of clones, 15% to 19% observed once, and the top ten hold approximately 0.099%. Trimming shortened V by 7 bases and J by 7 bases, and 9 bases separated the two germline ends. The CDR3 has 11 residues. Germline assignment: CDR1 SGDLS and CDR2 YYNGEE. The rearrangement uses TRBV9 and TRBJ2-1; D gene uncertain. The specimen was naive CD4+ T cells from blood. This sequence originates from a man aged 18-30 years in good health. The CDR3 sequence is CASAGENEQFF. CDR3 in DNA: TGTGCCAGCGCCGGTGAAAATGAGCAGTTCTTC.